This TCR beta chain was retrieved from a study of cytomegalovirus exposure and HLA in healthy donors. The PCR contained 60 Vbeta and 13 Jbeta primers. The data were produced by immunoSEQ multiplex PCR, yet TCRdb's version contains in-frame clones alone and is incomplete. Seen here are some 240,000 clones, around 80% observed once, and the top ten hold over 3.5%. Regarding this clone: What it binds is unknown.

The study, taken as a whole, reports: A later analysis appeared to link common viral pathogens to several of the most significant clusters. It was shown in a later analysis that HLA-associated TCR beta chains were more clonally expanded than other, equally common chains. Evidence from a later analysis indicated that most CMV-associated TCR beta chains looked HLA-restricted.

The CDR3 spans 15 residues. Trimming shortened V by 4 bases and J by 7 bases, and 14 bases separated the two germline ends. Germline lookup yields CDR1 SGHTA and CDR2 FQGNSA. The sequenced sample was PBMCs. V and J are TRBV7-2 and TRBJ1-6; D gene ambiguous. This sequence was found in a male donor in good health and CMV-seronegative. The CDR3 nucleotides are TGTGCCAGCAGCTCTGCCGGACTGGGGAATTCACCCCTCCACTTT. It encodes CASSSAGLGNSPLHF.